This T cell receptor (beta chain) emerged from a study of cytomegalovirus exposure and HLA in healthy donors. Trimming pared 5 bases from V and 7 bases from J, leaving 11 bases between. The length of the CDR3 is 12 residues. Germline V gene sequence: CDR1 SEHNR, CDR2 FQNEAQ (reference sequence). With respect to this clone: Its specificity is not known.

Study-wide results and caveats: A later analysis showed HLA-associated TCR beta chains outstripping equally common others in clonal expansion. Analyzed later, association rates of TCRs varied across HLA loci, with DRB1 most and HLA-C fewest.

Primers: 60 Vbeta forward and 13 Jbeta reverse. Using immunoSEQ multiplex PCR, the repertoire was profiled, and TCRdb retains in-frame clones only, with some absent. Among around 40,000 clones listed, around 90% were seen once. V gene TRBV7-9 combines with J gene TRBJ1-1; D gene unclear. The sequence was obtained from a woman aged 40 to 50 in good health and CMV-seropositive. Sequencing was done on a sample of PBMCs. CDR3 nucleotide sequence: TGTGCCAGCAGCGGACGACGGGGTGAAGCTTTCTTT. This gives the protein CASSGRRGEAFF.